This TCR beta chain was identified in a study of OX40 agonist ivuxolimab in advanced cancers. Overall study context: Patients in the trial were receiving intravenous ivuxolimab every 2 weeks, at doses of 0.01 to 10 mg/kg.

Findings and caveats of the study: Specificity for antigen went undetermined in the expanded peripheral T cells. Among the nonresponders, some also had low normalized T-cell clonal expansion.

Assay used: immunoSEQ multiplex PCR; TCRdb lists only in-frame clones, some missing. In the table there are about 19,000 clones, 70% to 90% of which are singletons. Deletions cut 4 bases from V and 5 bases from J, with 15 bases between. Per germline, CDR1 MRHNA and CDR2 SNTAGT. The CDR3 is 15 amino acids. This clone turned up a few times. The antigen remains undetermined. This chain connects TRBV6-4 to TRBJ2-1, with D perhaps being TRBD1 or TRBD2 (7 bases each). This receptor was identified in an adult with an advanced solid tumor such as melanoma, head and neck, liver or kidney cancer. Sample: CD4+ or CD8+ T cells sorted from blood, taken in a trial of the OX40 agonist ivuxolimab. This chain's CDR3 is CASSVGAGTDNEQFF. DNA for the CDR3: TGTGCCAGCAGTGTAGGAGCGGGGACAGACAATGAGCAGTTCTTC.